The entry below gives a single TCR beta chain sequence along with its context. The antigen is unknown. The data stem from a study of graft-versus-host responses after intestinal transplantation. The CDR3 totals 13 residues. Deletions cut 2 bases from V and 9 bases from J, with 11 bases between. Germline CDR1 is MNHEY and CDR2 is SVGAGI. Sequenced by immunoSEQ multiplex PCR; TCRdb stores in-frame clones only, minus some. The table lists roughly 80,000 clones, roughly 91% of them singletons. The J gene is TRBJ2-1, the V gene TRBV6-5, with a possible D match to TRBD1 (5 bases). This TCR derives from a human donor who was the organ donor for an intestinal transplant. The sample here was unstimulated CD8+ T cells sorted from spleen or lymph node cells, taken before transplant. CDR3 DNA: TGTGCCAGCAGTTACAAGGGGTCCAGTGAGCAGTTCTTC. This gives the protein CASSYKGSSEQFF.